This T cell receptor (beta chain) was identified during a study of T-cell memory formation after mild COVID-19. For the study at large: Most TCR clusters belonged to a single donor.

Details on this clonotype: What it binds is not known.

Each CDR3 protein is one row after TCRdb ran MiXCR on the 5' RACE reads. The table has a few hundred thousand distinct CDR3 sequences, around 27% seen once. The study's findings and limits: In second-wave clones peaking day 37, SARS-CoV-2 specificity remained unconfirmed.

The CDR3 contains 14 residues. Trimming removed 2 bases from V and 1 base from J, with 10 bases in between. Germline-derived CDR1 and CDR2 are SGHRS and YFSETQ. This receptor was identified in an adult woman who had mild COVID-19 (a few samples of this study predate the infection). Cell type and time point are not known. The chain recombines TRBV5-1 with TRBJ2-7; D is tentatively TRBD1 or TRBD2 (5 bases each). The specimen was PBMCs or a T cell subset sorted from them (not recorded which). The CDR3 sequence: CASSFRDGSYEQYF. CDR3 DNA sequence: TGCGCCAGCAGCTTCCGGGACGGTTCCTACGAGCAGTACTTC.